Listed here are 30 T cell receptor beta chains from one sample, sequenced in a study of response to subunit inactivated influenza vaccine. TCRdb fed the RT-PCR reads into MiXCR, producing one record per CDR3 protein. The sample has hundreds of thousands of distinct CDR3 sequences; 15% to 20% are singletons. The sequencing here drew on CD4+ T cells sorted from PBMCs, taken roughly 24 months after vaccination. All receptors come from a man aged 50-75 years who received an inactivated influenza vaccine.

The chain is built from TRBV7-8 and TRBJ2-7; 7 bases are shared with TRBD2. This CDR3 comprises 14 residues. V was clipped by 2 bases and J by 2 bases; unmatched bases: 3. From germline, CDR1 is SGHVS and CDR2 FQNEAQ. The CDR3 reads CASSLTRGAYEQYF. In DNA form, the CDR3 reads TGTGCCAGCAGCTTAACCCGGGGGGCCTACGAGCAGTACTTC.

In its sample, this clonotype was seen many times. V is TRBV7-2 and J is TRBJ2-1; a possible D gene is TRBD2 (6 bases). Germline assignment: CDR1 SGHTA and CDR2 FQGNSA. V dropped 0 bases and J dropped 4 bases, with 7 bases sitting between them. The CDR3 spans 14 residues. The CDR3 loop is CASSLARDYNEQFF. CDR3 DNA sequence: TGTGCCAGCAGCTTAGCGCGGGATTACAATGAGCAGTTCTTC.

The chain has TRBV7-3 and TRBJ2-1; possibly TRBD2 for D (6 bases). Germline V CDR1 and CDR2: SGHTA, FQGTGA. The V end lost 5 bases, the J end lost 0 bases, and 11 bases lay between the germline ends. The CDR3 covers 15 residues. This CDR3 is CASSHSGNSYNEQFF. CDR3 sequence (DNA): TGTGCCAGCAGCCATAGCGGAAACTCCTACAATGAGCAGTTCTTC. Combining the CDR3 with reference TRBV7-3 and TRBJ2-1 gives the whole variable domain GAGVSQTPSNKVTEKGKYVELRCDPISGHTALYWYRQSLGQGPEFLIYFQGTGAADDSGLPNDRFFAVRPEGSVSTLKIQRTERGDSAVYLCASSHSGNSYNEQFFGPGTRLTVL.

This clonotype occurred a few times. V is TRBV20-1 and J is TRBJ1-2; 12 bases align to TRBD1. Unmatched junction bases numbered 3, after V lost 3 bases and J lost 7 bases. Germline V gene data show CDR1 as DFQATT and CDR2 as SNEGSKA (reference sequence). CDR3 length: 13 amino acids. For the CDR3, the DNA is TGCAGTGCTAGGCGGGACAGGGGGCTTGGCTACACCTTC. This codes for CSARRDRGLGYTF.

This clonotype was detected only once. V usage is TRBV10-3 and J usage is TRBJ2-7; TRBD2 aligns across 12 bases. CDR1 and CDR2 (germline): ENHRY, SYGVKD. V shed 0 bases and J 3 bases; nucleotides not matched to a gene: 0. This CDR3 has 15 residues. This chain's CDR3 is CAISESTSGSYEQYF. Written as DNA, the CDR3 is TGTGCCATCAGTGAGTCGACTAGCGGGAGCTACGAGCAGTACTTC.

This clonotype was recorded a few times. The chain recombines TRBV4-3 with TRBJ2-7; weak D call: TRBD1 (6 bases). The germline V gene has CDR1 LGHNA and CDR2 YSLEER. The CDR3 extends over 13 amino acids. Trimming removed 5 bases at V and 4 bases at J, with 12 bases between. The CDR3 DNA reads as TGCGCCAGCAGCGGGAGCAGGGGTTACGAGCAGTACTTC. Protein product: CASSGSRGYEQYF.

This clonotype showed up just a few times. The CDR3 loop reads CASSFVQRDTQYF. CDR3 coding DNA: TGTGCCAGCAGTTTCGTCCAGAGAGATACGCAGTATTTT. The chain couples TRBV7-2 to TRBJ2-3; no definite D call. V was pared by 6 bases and J by 5 bases, with 12 bases between. This CDR3 has 13 residues. Germline V gene sequence: CDR1 SGHTA, CDR2 FQGNSA.

V gene TRBV5-1 combines with J gene TRBJ2-7, with D maybe TRBD2 (6 bases). Germline CDR1 SGHRS, CDR2 YFSETQ. The germline V and J ends were trimmed by 3 bases and 7 bases, with 17 bases remaining between them. There are 14 residues in the CDR3. The CDR3 protein is CASSSTTDGGEQYF. Written as DNA, the CDR3 is TGCGCCAGCAGCTCCACGACAGACGGGGGAGAGCAGTACTTC. The full variable domain, its missing parts supplied by reference TRBV5-1 and TRBJ2-7, is KAGVTQTPRYLIKTRGQQVTLSCSPISGHRSVSWYQQTPGQGLQFLFEYFSETQRNKGNFPGRFSGRQFSNSRSEMNVSTLELGDSALYLCASSSTTDGGEQYFGPGTRLTVT.

The genes are TRBV20-1 and TRBJ1-3; D gene uncertain. Germline loops: CDR1 DFQATT, CDR2 SNEGSKA (reference sequence). V was shortened by 0 bases and J by 4 bases, with 7 bases between the two germline ends. The CDR3 runs 13 residues. The CDR3 nucleotides are TGCAGTGCTAGAGATTTTCCGGGAAACACCATATATTTT. Translation gives CSARDFPGNTIYF.

Many counts were recorded for this clonotype. CDR3 sequence: CASSSGGLAYEQYF. The CDR3 DNA reads as TGTGCCAGCAGTTCTGGGGGGCTAGCGTACGAGCAGTACTTC. The chain recombines TRBV28 with TRBJ2-7; perhaps D is TRBD1 or TRBD2 (6 bases each). Looked up from germline, CDR1 is MDHEN and CDR2 is SYDVKM. There are 14 residues in the CDR3. Trimming cost V 4 bases and J 4 bases, with 14 bases left between them.

The chain carries TRBV12-3 or TRBV12-4 and TRBJ2-3, with 8 bases lining up with TRBD2. The CDR3 runs to 15 residues. The J segment lost 0 bases and the V segment lost 3 bases, leaving 2 bases of the junction unmatched. This chain's CDR3 is CASSFLAGSTDTQYF. CDR3 nucleotide sequence: TGTGCCAGCAGTTTCTTAGCGGGGAGCACAGATACGCAGTATTTT.

This clonotype has only a few counts. The V call is TRBV27, the J call TRBJ2-7; 7 nucleotides agree with TRBD2. The CDR3 runs 16 residues. The J segment lost 0 bases and the V segment lost 0 bases, leaving 5 bases of the junction unmatched. The germline V gene encodes CDR1 MNHEY and CDR2 SMNVEV (reference sequence). The CDR3 region has the DNA TGTGCCAGCAGTTTATCCGCTAGCGGTAACTCCTACGAGCAGTACTTC. Translated, it gives CASSLSASGNSYEQYF.

The DNA for the CDR3 is TGCAGTGCTCCTTCTAGCGCGAGCACAGATACGCAGTATTTT. Translated, it gives CSAPSSASTDTQYF. The chain couples TRBV20-1 to TRBJ2-3, with a possible D match to TRBD2 (6 bases). Trimming stripped 5 bases from V and 0 bases from J, with 12 bases between. Germline V gene lookup returns CDR1 DFQATT and CDR2 SNEGSKA (reference sequence). The CDR3 sequence is 14 residues long.

This chain joins TRBV11-1 and TRBJ2-7; 8 nucleotides align to TRBD1. There are 15 residues in the CDR3. Looked up from germline, CDR1 is SGHAT and CDR2 is FQDESV (reference sequence). V lost 2 bases and J lost 7; bases outside the gene matches: 10. The CDR3 spells CASSLKPTGVGEQYF. As DNA, the CDR3 is TGTGCCAGCAGCTTAAAGCCGACAGGGGTAGGGGAGCAGTACTTC.

This clonotype was counted at least ten times. The rearrangement uses TRBV12-3 or TRBV12-4 and TRBJ1-4; 7 nucleotides match TRBD1. J lost 12 bases, V lost 6 bases, and 10 bases had no gene match. The length of the CDR3 is 13 residues. The CDR3, as DNA: TGTGCCAGCAGAACCCACGACAGGGACGAACTGTTTTTT. Residues: CASRTHDRDELFF.

This clonotype came up a few times. The rearrangement uses TRBV24-1 and TRBJ2-3; 8 bases line up with TRBD2. From germline, CDR1 is KGHDR and CDR2 SFDVKD. Germline trimming cut 0 bases from V and 4 bases from J; bases unmatched to any gene: 5. This CDR3 has 16 amino acids. DNA for the CDR3: TGTGCCACCAGTGATTTGGCCGGGGGGGCAGCAGATACGCAGTATTTT. Translation gives CATSDLAGGAADTQYF.

The CDR3 loop is CASSLGTDYLYGYTF. The CDR3 nucleotides are TGTGCCAGCAGCTTGGGGACAGACTACCTCTATGGCTACACCTTC. J is TRBJ1-2 and V is TRBV5-4, with a tentative D call TRBD1 (6 bases). With 0 bases removed from V and 4 bases from J, the gap between germline ends came to 13 bases. The CDR3 runs 15 residues. CDR1 and CDR2 from the germline V gene are SGHNT and YYREEE (reference sequence).

In its sample, this clonotype was seen many times. V usage is TRBV7-6 and J usage is TRBJ2-5; the D is unclear. Trimming left V 5 bases short and J 2 bases short, with 9 bases between. Germline CDR1 is SGHVS and CDR2 is FNYEAQ. The CDR3 is 13 amino acids. As DNA, the CDR3 is TGTGCCAGCAGCCTCGACAAGCAAGAGACCCAGTACTTC. It yields the protein CASSLDKQETQYF. Complete variable domain (other parts from reference TRBV7-6 and TRBJ2-5): GAGVSQSPRYKVTKRGQDVALRCDPISGHVSLYWYRQALGQGPEFLTYFNYEAQQDKSGLPNDRFSAERPEGSISTLTIQRTEQRDSAMYRCASSLDKQETQYFGPGTRLLVL.

Turning to this clonotype: A single base separates this from a much larger clone, so it may be a read error. The chain recombines TRBV10-2 with TRBJ2-2; 9 bases agree with TRBD2. Germline CDR1 is WSHSY and CDR2 is SAAADI. CDR3 length: 15 residues. Here the CDR3 reads CAGSPGTSRAGELFF. For the CDR3, the DNA is TGCGCCGGCAGCCCGGGGACTAGCAGAGCCGGGGAGCTGTTTTTT.

V is TRBV12-3 or TRBV12-4 and J is TRBJ2-1; 13 positions agree with TRBD2. This CDR3 region has 15 residues. V lost 6 bases, J lost 10 bases, and 9 bases stayed unmatched. The chain's CDR3 is CASSSTSGGAGEQFF. The CDR3 DNA is TGTGCCAGCAGCTCCACTAGCGGGGGGGCCGGCGAGCAGTTCTTC.

The chain joins TRBV7-2 to TRBJ2-3; 7 bases align to TRBD1. The germline CDR1 and CDR2 sequences are SGHTA and FQGNSA. There are 15 residues in the CDR3. V shed 2 bases and J 2 bases; nucleotides not matched to a gene: 4. CDR3 sequence (DNA): TGTGCCAGCAGCTTATTCGGACAGGTCACAGATACGCAGTATTTT. Translation: CASSLFGQVTDTQYF.

CDR3 residues: CASRDRGEAFF. In nucleotides, the CDR3 is TGTGCCAGTAGGGACAGGGGTGAAGCTTTCTTT. This rearrangement joins TRBV19 to TRBJ1-1; 9 positions match TRBD1. CDR1 is LNHDA and CDR2 is SQIVND in the germline V gene (reference sequence). V was pared by 6 bases and J by 7 bases, with 0 bases of the junction left unmatched. The CDR3 has 11 residues.

The rearrangement links TRBV24-1 to TRBJ2-3; D remains ambiguous. V shed 4 bases and J shed 5 bases, with 12 bases lying between them. Germline CDR1 and CDR2: KGHDR and SFDVKD. This CDR3 spans 14 amino acids. The CDR3 sequence is CATSEHELGDTQYF. CDR3 sequence (DNA): TGTGCCACCAGTGAACACGAGCTAGGAGATACGCAGTATTTT.

This clonotype was counted between two and nine times. The V and J genes are TRBV6-1 and TRBJ2-5; 13 nucleotides align to TRBD2. Germline V lookup: CDR1 MNHNS, CDR2 SASEGT. V lost 8 bases and J lost 4; bases outside the gene matches: 7. This CDR3 is built from 15 residues. Here the CDR3 reads CASSWGLAGPETQYF. Written as DNA, the CDR3 is TGTGCCAGCTCGTGGGGACTAGCGGGACCAGAGACCCAGTACTTC.

This clonotype has a handful of counts. V usage is TRBV28 and J usage is TRBJ2-5; 11 positions match TRBD1. V gave up 5 bases and J gave up 5 bases; unmatched junction bases: 7. Germline assignment: CDR1 MDHEN and CDR2 SYDVKM. The CDR3 is made up of 15 amino acids. DNA of the CDR3: TGTGCCAGCAGTGACAGGACAGGGGGCAGGGAGACCCAGTACTTC. Translating it yields CASSDRTGGRETQYF.

This clonotype came up a few times. The J gene is TRBJ2-1, the V gene TRBV20-1; 11 positions agree with TRBD2. Germline V gene data show CDR1 as DFQATT and CDR2 as SNEGSKA (reference sequence). Trimming took 7 bases from V and 8 from J; bases not matched to a gene: 4. The CDR3 extends over 12 amino acids. The CDR3 protein is CSGLAGGDEQFF. CDR3 in DNA: TGCAGTGGCCTAGCGGGAGGCGATGAGCAGTTCTTC.

CDR3 bases: TGTGCCAGCAGCTTATCTTTAGGGAAAACTGAAGCTTTCTTT. It encodes CASSLSLGKTEAFF. The chain links TRBV7-9 to TRBJ1-1; D not resolved. The V gene lost 2 bases and the J gene lost 5 bases, with 12 bases spanning the gap. CDR1 is SEHNR and CDR2 is FQNEAQ in the germline V gene (reference sequence). This CDR3 region has 14 residues.

This clonotype was seen only a few times. The CDR3 DNA reads TGTGCCAGCAGCCGAAATCCGGGAGACACCGGGGAGCTGTTTTTT. As protein: CASSRNPGDTGELFF. The V and J genes are TRBV4-2 and TRBJ2-2; a weak D match, TRBD2 (6 bases). From germline, CDR1 is LGHNA and CDR2 YNFKEQ. The CDR3 sequence is 15 residues long. Trimming left V 4 bases short and J 3 bases short, with 12 bases between.

This clonotype showed up just a few times. CDR3 nucleotide sequence: TGTGCCAGTAGCTACAGGGGGTTGGCAGATACGCAGTATTTT. Its protein is CASSYRGLADTQYF. The chain couples TRBV19 to TRBJ2-3; 8 bases line up with TRBD1. The germline CDR1 and CDR2 sequences are LNHDA and SQIVND (reference sequence). The CDR3 sequence is 14 residues long. Losses at the gene ends were 6 bases for V and 4 bases for J; bases not matched to a gene: 6.

The chain has TRBV20-1 and TRBJ2-3, with TRBD2 identical over 12 bases. Germline V gives CDR1 DFQATT, CDR2 SNEGSKA (reference sequence). V lost 1 base to trimming and J lost 3 bases; unmatched junction nucleotides: 8. The CDR3 runs to 17 residues. For the CDR3, the DNA is TGCAGTGCTAGAGTTCGGGGGACTAGCGGGCAAACAGATACGCAGTATTTT. This encodes CSARVRGTSGQTDTQYF.